Here is one TCR beta chain with its context. What it binds is not known. Repertoires were generated with immunoSEQ multiplex PCR, while TCRdb's copy carries only in-frame clones and drops some. The sample holds millions of clones, 95% seen once. The CDR3 is 14 residues long. V lost 7 bases to trimming and J lost 2 bases, with 15 bases between them. Germline assignment: CDR1 MNHEY and CDR2 SVGAGI. This sample is drawn from a study of shared clonotypes between healthy human individuals. Study results and caveats: Shared clonotypes: roughly 4.7% naive CD4, 3% to 3.5% naive CD8, about 2.4% memory CD4, 0.4% to 0.5% memory CD8. Despite large depth, rarefaction showed incomplete sorted-subset sequencing.

Sequencing was carried out using naive CD4+ T cells sorted from blood. Subset given: CD45RA+ positively selected. This chain uses TRBV6-5 with TRBJ2-7; D is perhaps TRBD1 (5 bases). This receptor was taken from a young man in good health. CDR3 loop: CASMPGSSPYEQYF. DNA for the CDR3: TGTGCCAGCATGCCAGGGTCTTCCCCCTACGAGCAGTACTTC.